Presented here are 13 T cell receptor beta chains from one specimen sequenced in a study of Graves' ophthalmopathy and Graves' hyperthyroidism (dated by TCRdb to 2016 to 2019). The sample was run on an Illumina HiSeq 2000. TCR beta CDR3 regions were amplified from RNA transcripts for repertoire sequencing. The first round was an RT-PCR using HTBI primers with the Qiagen OneStep RT-PCR kit, and this first round was followed by a second-round multiplex PCR, then size selection and purification. Clones were called with MiXCR by TCRdb after fastp trimmed the public reads at Q25, and only in-frame beta chains were retained. Rows are unified per CDR3 protein, each entry keeping the most common DNA and genes. The table for this sample lists approximately 380,000 distinct CDR3 sequences; 21% of them were counted only once. The top ten clones comprise roughly 3.2% of the sample. Specimen: peripheral blood. Receptors were obtained from a woman under 30 with stable Graves' hyperthyroidism. Donor details come from another sample of the same person, matched by shared clones.

This clonotype was seen ten or more times. The V call is TRBV28, the J call TRBJ1-1; D may be TRBD1 (6 bases). CDR3 size: 13 residues. The germline gives CDR1 MDHEN, CDR2 SYDVKM. V lost 3 bases, J lost 10 bases, and 15 bases lay in between. CDR3 DNA sequence: TGTGCCAGCAGTTTCAGTGGGGGCCGACGAGCTTTCTTT. Amino acid sequence: CASSFSGGRRAFF.

A few counts support this clonotype. The rearrangement uses TRBV4-2 and TRBJ1-2; TRBD1 might be the D (5 bases). CDR1 and CDR2 from the germline V gene are LGHNA and YNFKEQ. V dropped 4 bases and J dropped 6 bases, with 21 bases sitting between them. CDR3 size: 16 residues. The CDR3 spells CASSPRVGSLGDGYTF. The CDR3 DNA sequence: TGTGCCAGCAGCCCCCGGGTGGGTTCCTTAGGGGATGGCTACACCTTC.

This clonotype came up many times. The chain carries TRBV11-2 and TRBJ2-5; TRBD2 matches at 11 bases. V trimming: 4 bases; J trimming: 1 base; junction bases outside the gene matches: 5. CDR3 size: 16 residues. Per germline, CDR1 SGHAT and CDR2 FQNNGV. CDR3 protein: CASSSLAGGSQETQYF. Here the CDR3 DNA reads TGTGCCAGCAGCTCCCTAGCGGGAGGCTCCCAAGAGACCCAGTACTTC. Full variable domain (missing parts from reference TRBV11-2 and TRBJ2-5): EAGVAQSPRYKIIEKRQSVAFWCNPISGHATLYWYQQILGQGPKLLIQFQNNGVVDDSQLPKDRFSAERLKGVDSTLKIQPAKLEDSAVYLCASSSLAGGSQETQYFGPGTRLLVL.

This clonotype occurred many times. The chain employs TRBV6-5 and TRBJ2-2; 7 nucleotides align to TRBD1. The CDR3 runs 13 residues. Germline V gives CDR1 MNHEY, CDR2 SVGAGI. V lost 6 bases to trimming and J lost 6 bases; unmatched junction nucleotides: 4. CDR3 nucleotide sequence: TGTGCCAGCAGACGAGACAGGGCCGGGGAGCTGTTTTTT. As protein: CASRRDRAGELFF.

This clonotype was seen at least ten times. V gene TRBV29-1 combines with J gene TRBJ2-7, with 7 bases lining up with TRBD2. Trimming at V came to 6 bases and at J to 3 bases, leaving 8 bases not matched to a gene. CDR1 and CDR2 (germline): SQVTM, ANQGSEA. The CDR3 loop spans 13 amino acids. The CDR3 coding sequence is TGCAGCGTAGCGACTAGCACCCACTACGAGCAGTACTTC. This codes for CSVATSTHYEQYF.

At least ten counts were recorded for this clonotype. The gene calls are TRBV29-1 and TRBJ2-7, with D possibly being TRBD1 (6 bases). CDR3 size: 12 residues. Germline CDR1 and CDR2: SQVTM and ANQGSEA. Trimming cost V 6 bases and J 3 bases, with 12 bases left between them. The CDR3 DNA follows: TGCAGCGTCTCGGACAGTTACTACGAGCAGTACTTC. Translating gives CSVSDSYYEQYF.

In its sample, this clonotype was seen many times. The chain employs TRBV7-8 and TRBJ1-5, with D perhaps matching TRBD1 (6 bases). The V end lost 0 bases, the J end lost 0 bases, and 15 bases lay between the germline ends. Germline CDR1 reads SGHVS; CDR2 reads FQNEAQ. The CDR3 runs to 18 residues. CDR3 coding DNA: TGTGCCAGCAGCTTAGCTACACAGGGCCGCTATAGCAATCAGCCCCAGCATTTT. Its protein product is CASSLATQGRYSNQPQHF.

This clonotype came up many times. CDR3 sequence reads: CASSPGGEGTEAFF. CDR3 bases: TGTGCCAGCAGCCCAGGGGGCGAGGGCACTGAAGCTTTCTTT. The chain links TRBV11-3 to TRBJ1-1; TRBD1 matches at 8 bases. Per germline, CDR1 SGHNT and CDR2 YENEEA. CDR3 length: 14 amino acids. V gave up 5 bases and J gave up 4 bases; unmatched junction bases: 6.

Many counts were recorded for this clonotype. The V call is TRBV6-2 or TRBV6-3, the J call TRBJ2-7; D gene unclear. In germline, CDR1 is MNHEY, CDR2 SVGEGT. The CDR3 has 11 residues. V lost 8 bases, J lost 4 bases, and 9 bases lay in between. The CDR3 nucleotides are TGTGCCAGCGGCGACCTATACGAGCAGTACTTC. Amino acids: CASGDLYEQYF.

The J gene is TRBJ2-7, the V gene TRBV6-1; a weak D match, TRBD2 (5 bases). This CDR3 contains 14 residues. Between the trimmed V and J ends, which lost 5 bases and 3 bases, there was a span of 14 bases. Germline CDR1 is MNHNS and CDR2 is SASEGT. The CDR3 sequence is CASSPPGIGYEQYF. DNA for the CDR3: TGTGCCAGCAGTCCGCCGGGGATAGGCTACGAGCAGTACTTC.

The chain carries TRBV18 and TRBJ2-5, with a possible D match to TRBD1 (5 bases). Trimming pared 2 bases from V and 1 base from J, leaving 8 bases between. This CDR3 contains 14 residues. CDR1 KGHSH and CDR2 LQKENI come from the germline V gene. The chain's CDR3 is CASSPGAAQETQYF. CDR3 nucleotides: TGTGCCAGCTCACCAGGGGCAGCCCAAGAGACCCAGTACTTC.

This clonotype was seen at least ten times. The V gene is TRBV5-1, the J gene TRBJ2-7; 8 positions agree with TRBD1. CDR3 length: 15 residues. The germline V gene encodes CDR1 SGHRS and CDR2 YFSETQ. The V segment lost 4 bases and the J segment 5 bases; nucleotides outside the gene matches: 11. CDR3 in amino acids: CASSVGQGRIHEQYF. In DNA, the CDR3 is TGCGCCAGCAGCGTAGGACAGGGAAGAATCCACGAGCAGTACTTC.

The chain uses TRBV6-1 and TRBJ2-7; possibly TRBD1 for D (6 bases). The CDR3 is 15 amino acids. Germline V CDR1 and CDR2: MNHNS, SASEGT. Trimming left V 6 bases short and J 2 bases short, with 17 bases between. CDR3 residues: CASSTTGFGAYEQYF. CDR3 coding DNA: TGTGCCAGCAGCACCACAGGGTTTGGGGCCTACGAGCAGTACTTC.